What follows are 27 T cell receptor beta chains derived from one specimen sequenced in a study of T cell changes during pregnancy in multiple sclerosis (dated by TCRdb to the late 2010s). The library was produced with the immunoSEQ multiplex PCR assay. TCRdb took over this immuneACCESS table, retaining in-frame rearrangements with V and J assigned. Such tables are incomplete; in checked studies, under half of the missing clones stem from an unresolved V gene, and the remainder is unexplained. Recorded for this sample are 40,000 or so clones; just over 90% of them occurred a single time. The top ten constitute roughly 0.67% of the sample. The sample was CD4+ T cells from peripheral blood mononuclear cells, taken in the third trimester of pregnancy. Source of these receptors: a female donor with multiple sclerosis, enrolled in a pregnancy study.

This chain joins TRBV4-2 and TRBJ1-2; perhaps TRBD1 as D (5 bases). Trimming left V 4 bases short and J 8 bases short, with 14 bases between. The CDR3 loop spans 13 amino acids. Germline V lookup: CDR1 LGHNA, CDR2 YNFKEQ. CDR3 amino acids: CASSPRTGEGYTF. In DNA, the CDR3 is TGTGCCAGCAGCCCCCGAACGGGGGAGGGCTACACCTTC.

The chain links TRBV28 to TRBJ1-1; possibly TRBD1 for D (6 bases). Trimming pared 2 bases from V and 2 bases from J, leaving 9 bases between. This CDR3 is 14 amino acids long. Germline V gene data show CDR1 as MDHEN and CDR2 as SYDVKM. CDR3 region: CASSLKGGNTEAFF. The CDR3 region has the DNA TGTGCCAGCAGTTTAAAAGGGGGAAACACTGAAGCTTTCTTT.

The chain is built from TRBV12-5 and TRBJ1-1; 7 bases match TRBD1. This CDR3 contains 16 residues. Germline V gene lookup returns CDR1 LGHNT and CDR2 FRNRAP. The V and J ends lost 8 bases and 1 base, in that order; junction bases with no gene match: 13. CDR3 loop: CASSEAGGRENTEAFF. The CDR3 coding sequence is TGTGCTAGTTCGGAGGCAGGGGGTAGGGAGAACACTGAAGCTTTCTTT.

The chain uses TRBV29-1 and TRBJ1-4; TRBD1 aligns across 8 bases. This CDR3 has 15 residues. V was pared by 6 bases and J by 3 bases, with 9 bases of the junction left unmatched. Germline CDR1 is SQVTM and CDR2 is ANQGSEA. CDR3: CSVSPDRGSNEKLFF. The CDR3 DNA reads TGCAGCGTCAGTCCCGACAGGGGCTCTAATGAAAAACTGTTTTTT.

The DNA of the CDR3 is TGTGCCAGTAGTTTACGGACAGGGGGAACGACTGAAGCTTTCTTT. Translating it yields CASSLRTGGTTEAFF. The chain is built from TRBV19 and TRBJ1-1; 10 nucleotides match TRBD1. There are 15 residues in the CDR3. The V and J ends lost 5 bases and 5 bases, in that order; junction bases with no gene match: 8. CDR1 is LNHDA and CDR2 is SQIVND in the germline V gene (reference sequence).

J is TRBJ2-3 and V is TRBV4-2; no definite D call. The CDR3 is 13 amino acids. Trimming stripped 1 base from V and 6 bases from J, with 8 bases between. The germline V gene has CDR1 LGHNA and CDR2 YNFKEQ. CDR3 sequence reads: CASSQVPMDTQYF. The CDR3 bases are TGTGCCAGCAGCCAAGTTCCCATGGATACGCAGTATTTT.

This chain uses TRBV14 with TRBJ1-2; TRBD1 agrees at 7 bases. Germline CDR1 SGHDN, CDR2 FVKESK. V dropped 4 bases and J dropped 1; count of bases not matched to a gene: 12. The CDR3 loop spans 17 amino acids. The CDR3 DNA follows: TGTGCCAGCAGCCTTAACCCCGGGACAGCCTTTAACTATGGCTACACCTTC. Its translation is CASSLNPGTAFNYGYTF.

The count of this clone is one. CDR3 sequence: CASSLGGAVQFF. CDR3 sequence (DNA): TGTGCCAGCAGCTTAGGAGGTGCGGTCCAGTTCTTC. The rearrangement joins TRBV7-9 to TRBJ2-1; D uncertain. Trimming shortened V by 1 base and J by 13 bases, and 11 bases separated the two germline ends. Per the germline V gene, CDR1 is SEHNR and CDR2 is FQNEAQ (reference sequence). The CDR3 covers 12 residues.

The V and J genes are TRBV19 and TRBJ1-5; D is undetermined. CDR1 LNHDA and CDR2 SQIVND come from the germline V gene (reference sequence). V was trimmed by 2 bases and J by 8 bases, leaving 22 bases between them. This CDR3 has 17 amino acids. The CDR3: CASSIPSGLGSGKPQHF. In nucleotides, the CDR3 is TGTGCCAGTAGTATACCTTCGGGTCTAGGATCCGGCAAGCCCCAGCATTTT. The entire variable domain, with the rest obtained from reference TRBV19 and TRBJ1-5, is as follows: DGGITQSPKYLFRKEGQNVTLSCEQNLNHDAMYWYRQDPGQGLRLIYYSQIVNDFQKGDIAEGYSVSREKKESFPLTVTSAQKNPTAFYLCASSIPSGLGSGKPQHFGDGTRLSIL.

The rearrangement uses TRBV6-1 and TRBJ2-4, with D perhaps TRBD1 (5 bases). The germline V and J ends were trimmed by 6 bases and 10 bases, with 16 bases remaining between them. The CDR3 runs 13 residues. Germline V gene sequence: CDR1 MNHNS, CDR2 SASEGT. The CDR3 DNA sequence: TGTGCCAGCAGCTTGGGGCCCCTTAATATTCAGTACTTC. Translation gives CASSLGPLNIQYF.

The rearrangement joins TRBV28 to TRBJ2-7; perhaps TRBD2 as D (5 bases). Trimming shortened V by 3 bases and J by 0 bases, and 12 bases separated the two germline ends. Germline V gene lookup returns CDR1 MDHEN and CDR2 SYDVKM. There are 15 residues in the CDR3. Here the CDR3 reads CASSLVSDSSYEQYF. Here the CDR3 DNA reads TGTGCCAGCAGTTTGGTATCGGACTCCTCCTACGAGCAGTACTTC. The variable domain in full, with the rest retrieved from reference TRBV28 and TRBJ2-7, is DVKVTQSSRYLVKRTGEKVFLECVQDMDHENMFWYRQDPGLGLRLIYFSYDVKMKEKGDIPEGYSVSREKKERFSLILESASTNQTSMYLCASSLVSDSSYEQYFGPGTRLTVT.

In this sample, this clone turned up once. The J gene is TRBJ1-1, the V gene TRBV15; D remains ambiguous. V gave up 0 bases and J gave up 0 bases, with 11 bases separating them. The germline V gene has CDR1 LNHNV and CDR2 YYDKDF (reference sequence). The CDR3 covers 16 residues. CDR3 nucleotide sequence: TGTGCCACCAGCAGAGATGTTACGGGAGTGAACACTGAAGCTTTCTTT. Protein product: CATSRDVTGVNTEAFF. Looking up the rest from reference TRBV15 and TRBJ1-1 gives the full variable domain: DAMVIQNPRYQVTQFGKPVTLSCSQTLNHNVMYWYQQKSSQAPKLLFHYYDKDFNNEADTPDNFQSRRPNTSFCFLDIRSPGLGDTAMYLCATSRDVTGVNTEAFFGQGTRLTVV.

J is TRBJ1-1 and V is TRBV11-2; D might be TRBD1 (6 bases). V lost 4 bases to trimming and J lost 5 bases, with 11 bases between them. CDR3 length: 13 amino acids. From germline, CDR1 is SGHAT and CDR2 FQNNGV. CDR3 nucleotide sequence: TGTGCCAGCAGCTCGGGCCAGGGGACTGAAGCTTTCTTT. As protein: CASSSGQGTEAFF.

V gene TRBV7-9 combines with J gene TRBJ2-2; D not resolved. V lost 5 bases and J lost 1, with 8 bases in between. The germline CDR1 and CDR2 sequences are SEHNR and FQNEAQ (reference sequence). The CDR3 loop spans 14 amino acids. CDR3 protein: CASSKTVNTGELFF. DNA for the CDR3: TGTGCCAGCAGCAAAACGGTGAACACCGGGGAGCTGTTTTTT.

J is TRBJ1-5 and V is TRBV18, with TRBD1 identical over 7 bases. The CDR3 sequence is 17 residues long. The germline V gene encodes CDR1 KGHSH and CDR2 LQKENI. V gave up 6 bases and J gave up 0 bases; unmatched junction bases: 11. DNA for the CDR3: TGTGCCAGCTCCCAGGGACAGATCGGGGCTAGCAATCAGCCCCAGCATTTT. Protein sequence: CASSQGQIGASNQPQHF.

The rearrangement links TRBV7-6 to TRBJ2-7; 10 bases match TRBD1. Unmatched junction bases numbered 10, after V lost 5 bases and J lost 6 bases. Germline V CDR1 and CDR2: SGHVS, FNYEAQ. The CDR3 contains 15 residues. CDR3 in DNA: TGTGCCAGCAGCGCAAAGACAGGGGGCGCATCCGAGCAGTACTTC. Encoded protein: CASSAKTGGASEQYF.

The CDR3 DNA reads TGTGCCAGCAGTGAACGTACAGGGGGATACACTGAAGCTTTCTTT. It specifies CASSERTGGYTEAFF. This sequence joins TRBV6-1 and TRBJ1-1; 8 bases agree with TRBD1. Germline V gene data show CDR1 as MNHNS and CDR2 as SASEGT. The CDR3 length is 15 residues. V lost 2 bases to trimming and J lost 3 bases; unmatched junction nucleotides: 5.

V and J are TRBV7-8 and TRBJ1-5; D remains ambiguous. This CDR3 contains 16 residues. V lost 2 bases, J lost 4 bases, and 15 bases lay in between. CDR1 is SGHVS and CDR2 is FQNEAQ in the germline V gene. The CDR3 loop is CASSLSSEHLNQPQHF. The CDR3 DNA follows: TGTGCCAGCAGCTTATCGTCAGAACATCTTAATCAGCCCCAGCATTTT.

V gene TRBV7-2 combines with J gene TRBJ2-2, with 10 bases aligning to TRBD2. Per the germline V gene, CDR1 is SGHTA and CDR2 is FQGNSA. Trimming at V came to 2 bases and at J to 2 bases, leaving 5 bases not matched to a gene. The CDR3 is made up of 17 amino acids. In DNA, the CDR3 is TGTGCCAGCAGCTTAAAGGCTAGCGGGGGAAACACCGGGGAGCTGTTTTTT. It translates to CASSLKASGGNTGELFF.

This clone appeared once. This chain connects TRBV7-8 to TRBJ1-3; perhaps TRBD1 as D (6 bases). This CDR3 has 15 residues. The V end was cut by 4 bases, the J end by 2 bases, with 12 bases between. Germline loops: CDR1 SGHVS, CDR2 FQNEAQ. The CDR3 sequence: CASSSYRVTGNTIYF. DNA of the CDR3: TGTGCCAGCAGCTCCTACAGGGTAACTGGAAACACCATATATTTT.

CDR3 nucleotide sequence: TGTGCCAGCAGCTCCGGGGAGACCCAGTACTTC. Residues: CASSSGETQYF. The chain is built from TRBV7-9 and TRBJ2-5; D gene uncertain. This CDR3 is built from 11 residues. V was trimmed by 4 bases and J by 5 bases, leaving 5 bases between them. The germline V gene encodes CDR1 SEHNR and CDR2 FQNEAQ (reference sequence).

This clone was found once. The V gene is TRBV7-3, the J gene TRBJ2-1, with D possibly being TRBD2 (5 bases). The CDR3 is 13 residues long. V lost 5 bases, J lost 8 bases, and 13 bases lay in between. The V gene's germline CDR1 is SGHTA and CDR2 FQGTGA. The CDR3 region has the DNA TGTGCCAGCAGCCCCAGAGGGAGCTATGAGCAGTTCTTC. This codes for CASSPRGSYEQFF.

The chain links TRBV14 to TRBJ1-6, with D perhaps matching TRBD1 (5 bases). V was pared by 6 bases and J by 8 bases, with 14 bases between. There are 14 residues in the CDR3. Per germline, CDR1 SGHDN and CDR2 FVKESK. The CDR3 nucleotides read TGTGCCAGCAGACATACAGGATTGGATTCACCCCTCCACTTT. Protein sequence: CASRHTGLDSPLHF.

Only one count was recorded for this clone. The gene calls are TRBV5-1 and TRBJ2-3; TRBD2 matches 8 bases. CDR1 is SGHRS, CDR2 YFSETQ, per germline. J gave up 2 bases and V 0 bases, and 2 bases lay outside the gene matches. The CDR3 contains 15 residues. CDR3 DNA: TGCGCCAGCAGCTTGGCGGGGGGGTACACAGATACGCAGTATTTT. Amino acids: CASSLAGGYTDTQYF.

The rearrangement joins TRBV5-1 to TRBJ1-6; 9 bases align to TRBD1. The V and J ends lost 4 bases and 7 bases, in that order; junction bases with no gene match: 15. CDR3 length equals 18 residues. The germline V gene encodes CDR1 SGHRS and CDR2 YFSETQ. For the CDR3, the DNA is TGCGCCAGCAGCCATCCTCCGGGACAGGGAATTTGGAATTCACCCCTCCACTTT. This encodes CASSHPPGQGIWNSPLHF.

The chain employs TRBV7-2 and TRBJ1-4; D gene uncertain. This CDR3 spans 15 amino acids. Germline V gene sequence: CDR1 SGHTA, CDR2 FQGNSA. The V end was cut by 0 bases, the J end by 8 bases, with 13 bases between. The CDR3 nucleotides are TGTGCCAGCAGCTTAGCCCACCGGCCGGGAGAAAAACTGTTTTTT. This gives the protein CASSLAHRPGEKLFF. Using reference TRBV7-2 and TRBJ1-4 for the parts outside the CDR3, the full variable domain is GAGVSQSPSNKVTEKGKDVELRCDPISGHTALYWYRQSLGQGLEFLIYFQGNSAPDKSGLPSDRFSAERTGGSVSTLTIQRTQQEDSAVYLCASSLAHRPGEKLFFGSGTQLSVL.

V usage is TRBV6-5 and J usage is TRBJ1-6; D is possibly TRBD1 (5 bases). Looked up from germline, CDR1 is MNHEY and CDR2 is SVGAGI. The ends were cut back, 6 bases at V and 8 bases at J, with 14 bases in the middle. The CDR3 is 14 amino acids. The CDR3 DNA is TGTGCCAGCAGAAACGGGGGGGAAGATTCACCCCTCCACTTT. Its translation: CASRNGGEDSPLHF.